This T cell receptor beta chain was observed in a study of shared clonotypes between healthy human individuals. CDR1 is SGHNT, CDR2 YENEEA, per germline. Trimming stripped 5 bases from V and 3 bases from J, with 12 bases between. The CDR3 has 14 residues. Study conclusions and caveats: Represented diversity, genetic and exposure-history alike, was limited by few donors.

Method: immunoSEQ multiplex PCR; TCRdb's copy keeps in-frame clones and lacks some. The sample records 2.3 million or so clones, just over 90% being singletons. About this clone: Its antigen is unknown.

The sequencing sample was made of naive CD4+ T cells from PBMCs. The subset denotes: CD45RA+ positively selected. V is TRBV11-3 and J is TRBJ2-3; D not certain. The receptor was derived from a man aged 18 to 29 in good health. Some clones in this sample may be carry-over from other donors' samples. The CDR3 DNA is TGTGCCAGCAGCGTAAGGGCCGGAACAGATACGCAGTATTTT. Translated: CASSVRAGTDTQYF.